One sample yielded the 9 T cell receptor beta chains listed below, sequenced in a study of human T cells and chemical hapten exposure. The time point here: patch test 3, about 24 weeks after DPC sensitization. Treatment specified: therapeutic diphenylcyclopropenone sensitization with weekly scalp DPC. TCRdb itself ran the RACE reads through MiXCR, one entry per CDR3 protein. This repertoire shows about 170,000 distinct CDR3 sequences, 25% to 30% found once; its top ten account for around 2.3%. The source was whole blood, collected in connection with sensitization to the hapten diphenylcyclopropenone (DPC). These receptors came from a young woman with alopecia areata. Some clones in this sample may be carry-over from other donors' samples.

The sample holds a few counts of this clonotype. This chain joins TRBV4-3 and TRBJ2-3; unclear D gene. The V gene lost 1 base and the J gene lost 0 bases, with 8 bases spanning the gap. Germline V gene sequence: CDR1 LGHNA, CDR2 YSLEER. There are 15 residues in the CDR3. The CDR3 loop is CASSQGHLSTDTQYF. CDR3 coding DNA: TGCGCCAGCAGCCAAGGACATTTGAGCACAGATACGCAGTATTTT.

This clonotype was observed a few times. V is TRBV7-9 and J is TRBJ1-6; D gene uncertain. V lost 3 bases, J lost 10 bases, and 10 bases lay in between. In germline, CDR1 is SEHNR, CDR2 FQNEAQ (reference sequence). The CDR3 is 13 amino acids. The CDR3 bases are TGTGCCAGCAGCTTGTCCGTTGGATCACCCCTCCACTTT. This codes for CASSLSVGSPLHF.

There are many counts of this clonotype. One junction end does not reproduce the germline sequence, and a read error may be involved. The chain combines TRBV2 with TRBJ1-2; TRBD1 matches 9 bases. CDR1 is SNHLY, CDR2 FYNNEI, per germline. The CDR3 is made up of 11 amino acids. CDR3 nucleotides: TGTGCCAGGAGGGACAGGGTCTTACCCTTCTTC. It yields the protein CARRDRVLPFF.

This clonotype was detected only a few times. DNA for the CDR3: TGTGCCAGCAGAGACAGCGGTTTTAATGAAAAACTGTTTTTT. Encoded protein: CASRDSGFNEKLFF. The rearrangement joins TRBV2 to TRBJ1-4, with D possibly TRBD1 on 5 matching bases. Trimming pared 6 bases from V and 4 bases from J, leaving 12 bases between. This CDR3 has 14 amino acids. Germline-derived CDR1 and CDR2 are SNHLY and FYNNEI. The entire variable domain, with the rest obtained from reference TRBV2 and TRBJ1-4, is as follows: EPEVTQTPSHQVTQMGQEVILRCVPISNHLYFYWYRQILGQKVEFLVSFYNNEISEKSEIFDDQFSVERPDGSNFTLKIRSTKLEDSAMYFCASRDSGFNEKLFFGSGTQLSVL.

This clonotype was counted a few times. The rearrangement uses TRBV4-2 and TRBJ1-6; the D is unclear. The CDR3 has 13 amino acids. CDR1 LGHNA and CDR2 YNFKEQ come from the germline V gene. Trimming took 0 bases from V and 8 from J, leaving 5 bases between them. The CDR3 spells CASSQEGYSPLHF. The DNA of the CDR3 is TGTGCCAGCAGCCAAGAGGGGTATTCACCCCTCCACTTT.

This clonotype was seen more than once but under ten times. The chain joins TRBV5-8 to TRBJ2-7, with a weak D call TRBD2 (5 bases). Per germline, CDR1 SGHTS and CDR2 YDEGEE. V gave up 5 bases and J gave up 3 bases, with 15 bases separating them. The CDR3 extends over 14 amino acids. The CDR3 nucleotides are TGTGCCAGCAGTTCTGGACTGGGTTTCTACGAGCAGTACTTC. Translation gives CASSSGLGFYEQYF.

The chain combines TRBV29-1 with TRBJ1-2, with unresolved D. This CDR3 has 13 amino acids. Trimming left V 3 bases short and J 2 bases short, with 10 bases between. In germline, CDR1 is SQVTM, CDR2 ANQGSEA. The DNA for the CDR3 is TGCAGCGTTGAGGTTTCCCCCAACTATGGCTACACCTTC. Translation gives CSVEVSPNYGYTF.

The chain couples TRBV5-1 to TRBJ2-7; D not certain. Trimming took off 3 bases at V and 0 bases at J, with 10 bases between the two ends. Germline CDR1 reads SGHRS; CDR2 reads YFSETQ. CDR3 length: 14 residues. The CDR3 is CASSWVVSSYEQYF. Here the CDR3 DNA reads TGCGCCAGCAGCTGGGTAGTCAGCTCCTACGAGCAGTACTTC.

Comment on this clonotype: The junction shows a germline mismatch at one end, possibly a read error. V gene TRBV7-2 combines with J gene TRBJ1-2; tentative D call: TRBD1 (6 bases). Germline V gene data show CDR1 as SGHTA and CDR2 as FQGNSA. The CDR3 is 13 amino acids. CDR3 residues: CASGLETGHGYTF. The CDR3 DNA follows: TGTGCCAGCGGCTTAGAAACAGGGCATGGCTACACCTTC.